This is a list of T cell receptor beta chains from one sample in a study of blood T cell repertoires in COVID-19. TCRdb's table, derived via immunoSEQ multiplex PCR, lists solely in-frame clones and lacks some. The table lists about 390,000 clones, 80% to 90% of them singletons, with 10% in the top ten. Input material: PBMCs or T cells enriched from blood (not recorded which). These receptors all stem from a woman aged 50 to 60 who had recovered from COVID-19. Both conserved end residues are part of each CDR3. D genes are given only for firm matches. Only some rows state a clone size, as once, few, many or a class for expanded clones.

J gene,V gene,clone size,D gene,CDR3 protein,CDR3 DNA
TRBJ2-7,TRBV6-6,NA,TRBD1,CASNAPAGGREQYF,TGTGCCAGCAACGCCCCCGCAGGGGGCCGCGAGCAGTACTTC
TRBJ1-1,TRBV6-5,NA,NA,CAHMRSNTEAFF,TGTGCCCACATGAGGTCGAACACTGAAGCTTTCTTT
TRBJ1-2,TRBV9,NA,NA,CASSNLEGQTSAGYTF,TGTGCCAGCAGCAACTTAGAAGGACAGACCTCTGCTGGCTACACCTTC
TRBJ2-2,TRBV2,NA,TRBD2,CASRQGLAGGSTGELFF,TGTGCCAGCAGGCAAGGCCTAGCGGGGGGCTCCACCGGGGAGCTGTTTTTT
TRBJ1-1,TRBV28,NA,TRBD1,CASSLGARGRAFF,TGTGCCAGCAGTTTAGGGGCCAGGGGGCGAGCTTTCTTT
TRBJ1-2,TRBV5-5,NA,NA,CASSRNGQLHEGGYTF,TGTGCCAGCAGCCGGAACGGACAGCTCCACGAGGGCGGCTACACCTTC
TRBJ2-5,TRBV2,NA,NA,CASKDRTKETQYF,TGTGCCAGCAAAGACCGAACTAAAGAGACCCAGTACTTC
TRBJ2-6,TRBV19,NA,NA,CASSPVGSGANVLTF,TGTGCCAGTAGTCCCGTGGGCTCCGGGGCCAACGTCCTGACTTTC
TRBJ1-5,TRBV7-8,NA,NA,CASSSHRDRNQPQHF,TGTGCCAGCAGCTCCCACAGGGATCGAAATCAGCCCCAGCATTTT
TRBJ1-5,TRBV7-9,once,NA,CASSPLGRGQPQHF,TGTGCCAGCAGCCCACTTGGCAGGGGCCAGCCCCAGCATTTT
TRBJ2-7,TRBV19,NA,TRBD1,CASNPTGQGRQYF,TGTGCCAGTAACCCGACGGGACAGGGCAGGCAGTACTTC
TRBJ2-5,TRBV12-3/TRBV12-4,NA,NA,CASRPEDRETQYF,TGTGCCAGCAGGCCGGAGGACCGGGAGACCCAGTACTTC
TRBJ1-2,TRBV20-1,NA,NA,CSAGADYGYTF,TGCAGCGCTGGGGCAGACTATGGCTACACCTTC
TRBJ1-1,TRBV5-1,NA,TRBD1,CASSRSPGQGIEAFF,TGCGCCAGCAGCCGATCGCCGGGACAGGGGATTGAAGCTTTCTTT
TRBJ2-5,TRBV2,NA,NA,CASRPDRYQETQYF,TGTGCCAGCAGGCCAGACAGGTATCAAGAGACCCAGTACTTC
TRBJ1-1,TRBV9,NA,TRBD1,CASSVRQGDTEAFF,TGTGCCAGCAGCGTCCGACAGGGGGACACTGAAGCTTTCTTT
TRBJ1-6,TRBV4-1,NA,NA,CASSQDPVGVSPLHF,TGCGCCAGCAGCCAAGATCCAGTAGGGGTGTCACCCCTCCACTTT
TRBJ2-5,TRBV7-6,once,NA,CASSSLVANGETQYF,TGTGCCAGCAGCTCCCTAGTAGCAAATGGAGAGACCCAGTACTTC
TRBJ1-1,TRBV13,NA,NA,CASSFGQGVAFF,TGTGCCAGCAGCTTCGGGCAGGGTGTAGCTTTCTTT
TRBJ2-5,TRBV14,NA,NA,CASSQRRGGGLETQYF,TGTGCCAGCAGCCAGCGCCGGGGCGGGGGCTTAGAGACCCAGTACTTC
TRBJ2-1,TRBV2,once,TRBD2,CASRGGNLAEEQFF,TGTGCCAGCAGGGGCGGGAACCTAGCGGAGGAGCAGTTCTTC
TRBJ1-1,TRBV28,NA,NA,CASSLAGAVNTEAFF,TGTGCCAGCAGTCTCGCGGGTGCGGTGAACACTGAAGCTTTCTTT
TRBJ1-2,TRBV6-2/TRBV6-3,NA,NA,CASSFPGLNKRRYTF,TGTGCCAGCAGCTTCCCGGGACTAAATAAGAGGCGCTACACCTTC
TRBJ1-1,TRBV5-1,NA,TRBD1,CASSLETGNWDTEAFF,TGCGCCAGCAGCTTGGAGACAGGGAATTGGGACACTGAAGCTTTCTTT
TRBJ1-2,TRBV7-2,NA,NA,CASSFRGGGYTF,TGTGCCAGCAGCTTCCGAGGGGGAGGCTACACCTTC
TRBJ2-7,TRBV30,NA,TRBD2,CAWSVTGLAGAEQYF,TGTGCCTGGAGCGTTACAGGACTAGCGGGGGCCGAGCAGTACTTC
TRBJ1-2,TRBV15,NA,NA,CATSPRTVYGYTF,TGTGCCACCAGCCCTCGGACAGTTTATGGCTACACCTTC
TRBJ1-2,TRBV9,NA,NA,CASSVGVEDGYTF,TGTGCCAGCAGCGTAGGTGTGGAGGATGGCTACACCTTC
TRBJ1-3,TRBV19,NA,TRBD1,CASSAYRGTGNTIYF,TGTGCCAGTAGTGCCTACAGGGGGACTGGAAACACCATATATTTT
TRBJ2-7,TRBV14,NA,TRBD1,CASSQSTGETYEQYF,TGTGCCAGCAGCCAAAGTACAGGGGAAACCTACGAGCAGTACTTC
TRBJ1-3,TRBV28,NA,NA,CASSLDRATGNTIYF,TGTGCCAGCAGTTTAGACAGAGCGACTGGAAACACCATATATTTT
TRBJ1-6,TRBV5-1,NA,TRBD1,CASSVQGAAASYNSPLHF,TGCGCCAGCAGCGTACAGGGGGCGGCTGCGTCCTATAATTCACCCCTCCACTTT
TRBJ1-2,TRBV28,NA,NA,CASSLQGGRRGYTF,TGTGCCAGCAGCCTCCAAGGAGGACGACGAGGCTACACCTTC
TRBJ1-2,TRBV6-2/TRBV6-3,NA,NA,CASSPSNYGYTF,TGTGCCAGCAGTCCGTCCAACTATGGCTACACCTTC
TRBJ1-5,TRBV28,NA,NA,CASSDGEKRDQPQHF,TGTGCCAGCAGCGACGGGGAGAAACGGGATCAGCCCCAGCATTTT
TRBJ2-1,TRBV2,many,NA,CASSMITYNEQFF,TGTGCCAGCAGTATGATCACTTACAATGAGCAGTTCTTC
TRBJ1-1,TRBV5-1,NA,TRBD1,CASSPQGLGQGSKAFF,TGCGCCAGCAGCCCACAAGGACTCGGACAGGGATCTAAAGCTTTCTTT
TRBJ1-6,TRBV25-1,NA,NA,CASTSIGSSSPLHF,TGTGCCAGCACGTCCATTGGGAGTAGTTCACCCCTCCACTTT
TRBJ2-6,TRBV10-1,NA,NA,CASRSARTGSGANVLTF,TGCGCCAGCAGATCCGCGAGGACGGGATCTGGGGCCAACGTCCTGACTTTC
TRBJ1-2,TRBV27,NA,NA,CASSSRDSEANYGYTF,TGTGCCAGCAGTTCACGGGACTCCGAAGCTAACTATGGCTACACCTTC
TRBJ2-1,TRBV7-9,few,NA,CASSPGGQGTREQFF,TGTGCCAGCAGCCCAGGCGGTCAGGGTACGAGGGAGCAGTTCTTC
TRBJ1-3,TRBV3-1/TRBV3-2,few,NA,CASSPGSRNTIYF,TGTGCCAGCAGCCCCGGTTCTCGAAACACCATATATTTT
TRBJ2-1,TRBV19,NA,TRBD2,CASSIAGGDLFDEQFF,TGTGCCAGTAGTATCGCCGGGGGGGATCTTTTCGATGAGCAGTTCTTC
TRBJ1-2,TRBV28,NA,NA,CASRKQKTNYGYTF,TGTGCCAGCAGGAAACAGAAAACTAACTATGGCTACACCTTC
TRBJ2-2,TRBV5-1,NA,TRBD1,CASRTGGGTGELFF,TGCGCCAGCCGGACAGGGGGGGGGACCGGGGAGCTGTTTTTT
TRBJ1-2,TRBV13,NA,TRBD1,CASSSRDRYYGYTF,TGTGCCAGCAGCTCCCGGGACAGGTACTATGGCTACACCTTC
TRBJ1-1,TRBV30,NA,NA,CAWSKDTYLEAFF,TGTGCCTGGAGTAAGGACACCTATCTGGAAGCTTTCTTT
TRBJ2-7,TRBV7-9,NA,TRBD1,CASSLVGQGYEQYF,TGTGCCAGCAGCTTAGTGGGACAGGGCTACGAGCAGTACTTC
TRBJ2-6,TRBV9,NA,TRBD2,CASSVDWGGTGANVLTF,TGTGCCAGCAGCGTAGATTGGGGGGGAACCGGGGCCAACGTCCTGACTTTC
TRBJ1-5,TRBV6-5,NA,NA,CASSYAAGSNQPQHF,TGTGCCAGCAGTTACGCGGCAGGGAGCAATCAGCCCCAGCATTTT
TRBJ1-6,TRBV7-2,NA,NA,CASSLARGGDSPLHF,TGTGCCAGCAGCTTAGCGCGGGGAGGAGATTCACCCCTCCACTTT